This T cell receptor beta chain was captured in a study of control samples from healthy donors and cancer patients. This clone was seen just once. Assay used: immunoSEQ multiplex PCR; TCRdb lists only in-frame clones, some missing. The data contain some 100,000 clones, about nine tenths of them seen just once; the ten biggest clones take up 4.4%. The V and J ends lost 9 bases and 0 bases respectively, with 11 bases between them. The CDR3 totals 13 residues. Germline CDR1 reads MNHEY; CDR2 reads SVGAGI. Source material: blood. V and J are TRBV6-5 and TRBJ1-1; D is perhaps TRBD1 (6 bases). The sequence came from a human donor in good health. The donor label of this sample is uncertain. CDR3 residues: CASRQVMNTEAFF. CDR3 nucleotides: TGTGCCAGTCGACAGGTGATGAACACTGAAGCTTTCTTT.